The source of this T cell receptor beta chain is a study of blood T cell repertoires in COVID-19. Study summary: Samples taken during acute and convalescent COVID-19 were collected in the United States, Italy and Spain. PBMCs, B-cell-depleted T cells, or T cells provided the cDNA or gDNA that made up the material.

The CDR3 contains 18 residues. Germline V gene lookup returns CDR1 SGHAT and CDR2 FQNNGV. After removal of 4 bases from V and 2 bases from J, the junction contained 14 bases not matched to a gene. Study processing details: Scientists estimated how many nucleated cells there were by amplifying reference gene primers. Using immunoSEQ multiplex PCR, the repertoire was profiled, and TCRdb retains in-frame clones only, with some absent. Clone size and the V and J calls come from that table; the DNA yielded D and trimming. The sample lists over 200,000 clones; roughly 88% were seen once. Source material: peripheral blood. V gene TRBV11-2 combines with J gene TRBJ2-7; 10 bases map to TRBD1. The receptor was isolated from a man aged 35 to 55 who had recovered from COVID-19. The CDR3 DNA reads as TGTGCCAGCAGCTCCCGGCTGGGTGGCGGACAGGGGGCCTACGAGCAGTACTTC. This codes for CASSSRLGGGQGAYEQYF.